This T cell receptor (beta chain) was captured by sequencing in a study of graft-versus-host responses after intestinal transplantation. As concerns this clone: Its antigen is undetermined.

Clones were sequenced by immunoSEQ multiplex PCR, and TCRdb holds only the in-frame ones, with some missing. The sample records 85,000 to 100,000 clones, under 95% being singletons. V was pared by 3 bases and J by 3 bases, with 11 bases between. This CDR3 has 14 residues. Germline V gives CDR1 MNHNY, CDR2 SVGAGI (reference sequence). This chain connects TRBV6-6 to TRBJ2-5, with a possible D match to TRBD2 (5 bases). The starting material was unstimulated CD8+ T cells sorted from spleen or lymph node cells, obtained before transplant. The receptor comes from a human donor who was the organ donor for an intestinal transplant. This CDR3 is CASSYLRAEETQYF. The CDR3 DNA reads TGTGCCAGCAGTTATCTCAGAGCGGAAGAGACCCAGTACTTC.